This T cell receptor beta chain was captured in a study of control samples from healthy donors and cancer patients (TCRdb year 2020). The CDR3 holds 14 amino acids from the cysteine to the phenylalanine. Only the CDR3 part of the read is kept: 42 bases, read in frame from the first base. From a lookup of the germline V gene (reference sequence), CDR1 and CDR2 are MNHNY and SVGAGI. V is reduced by 6 bases and J by 0 bases, leaving a spacing of 11 bases between them. Comment on this clone: Which antigen it targets is not known. The record has no base qualities; no much larger clone is one base away.

Receptors were amplified or captured by the immunoSEQ multiplex PCR assay. In its TCRdb copy, this immuneACCESS table keeps in-frame sequences only and misses some clones. Where compared with another copy, unresolved V genes explain less than half of these, and the others have no known cause. The sample has approximately 100,000 clones on record, approximately 90% of them singletons. The ten most abundant clones make up approximately 4% of the sample. The receptor's source is a human donor in good health. The donor label of this sample is uncertain. The sequencing sample was made of blood. Recombination linked TRBV6-6 to TRBJ1-1, with the D gene uncertain. The nucleotide sequence is given as TGTGCCAGCAGCCGGCTCAGGATGAACACTGAAGCTTTCTTT. This yields the protein CASSRLRMNTEAFF.